This record looks at one T cell receptor (beta chain) sequence and its context. These data originate in a study of blood T cell repertoires in COVID-19. Looking at the study overall: The analysed material was cDNA or gDNA that came from T cells, B-cell-depleted T cells, or PBMCs.

TCRdb's copy holds only in-frame clones and misses some; the assay was immunoSEQ multiplex PCR. The sample comprises about 230,000 clones, 84% of which are singletons, and 1.4% rests with the top ten. Per the germline V gene, CDR1 is MNHEY and CDR2 is SVGEGT. This CDR3 has 14 amino acids. V was clipped by 2 bases and J by 3 bases, with 11 bases between them. The chain has TRBV6-2 or TRBV6-3 and TRBJ2-7; a possible D gene is TRBD1 (6 bases). This clonotype was obtained from a woman aged 35 to 49 who had recovered from COVID-19. The sample comprised peripheral blood. The CDR3 reads CASSYEGHHYEQYF. CDR3 nucleotides: TGTGCCAGCAGTTACGAGGGACACCACTACGAGCAGTACTTC.